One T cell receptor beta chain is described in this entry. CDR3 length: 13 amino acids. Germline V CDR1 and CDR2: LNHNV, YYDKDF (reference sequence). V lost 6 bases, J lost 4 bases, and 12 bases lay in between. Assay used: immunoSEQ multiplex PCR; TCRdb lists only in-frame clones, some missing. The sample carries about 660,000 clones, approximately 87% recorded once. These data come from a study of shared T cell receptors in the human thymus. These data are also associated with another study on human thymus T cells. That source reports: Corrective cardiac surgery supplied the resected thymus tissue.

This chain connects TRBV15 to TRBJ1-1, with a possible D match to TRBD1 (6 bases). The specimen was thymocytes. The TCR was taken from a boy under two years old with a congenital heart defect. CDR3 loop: CATSSGAGTEAFF. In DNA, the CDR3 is TGTGCCACCAGTTCAGGGGCCGGCACTGAAGCTTTCTTT.